The entry below describes one T cell receptor (beta chain). CDR3 size: 16 residues. Germline CDR1 MNHEY, CDR2 SMNVEV (reference sequence). The ends lost 1 base at V and 5 bases at J; junction bases unmatched: 7. This sample was included in a study of blood T cell repertoires in COVID-19. TCRdb's table, derived via immunoSEQ multiplex PCR, lists solely in-frame clones and lacks some. The data show nearly 200,000 clones, nearly 90% seen once. The J gene is TRBJ2-2, the V gene TRBV27, with TRBD1 matching 7 bases. The TCR sequence derives from a woman between 40 and 55 years old who had recovered from COVID-19. Sequenced sample: peripheral blood. The CDR3 coding sequence is TGTGCCAGCAGTTTATTTGGGACAGCGATTACCGGGGAGCTGTTTTTT. Its translation is CASSLFGTAITGELFF.